One sample yielded the 27 T cell receptor beta chains listed below, sequenced in a study of PD-1 blockade in classical Hodgkin lymphoma. Clones were read by immunoSEQ multiplex PCR, and TCRdb kept only the in-frame ones, dropping some. The profile shows around 29,000 clones, 80% to 90% of them singletons. Specified time point: cycle 4 day 1 (C4D1), after five to seven weeks of nivolumab. Relapses following autologous stem cell transplantation were seen in all patients, with brentuximab vedotin exposure varying. Magnetic depletion of unwanted cells isolated CD4+ T cells from thawed PBMCs. Here the sequenced sample was CD4+ T cells from blood, taken before the fourth cycle of nivolumab. Receptors were obtained from a human donor with classical Hodgkin lymphoma.

The genes are TRBV7-8 and TRBJ1-3, with TRBD1 as a possible D gene (5 bases). Trimming pared 3 bases from V and 1 base from J, leaving 19 bases between. Germline assignment: CDR1 SGHVS and CDR2 FQNEAQ. CDR3 length: 18 residues. CDR3 in amino acids: CASSFKVGEHYSGNTIYF. CDR3 DNA: TGTGCCAGCAGCTTTAAAGTGGGGGAACATTATTCTGGAAACACCATATATTTT.

This clone was detected only a few times. The V and J genes are TRBV7-3 and TRBJ1-6, with D maybe TRBD1 (5 bases). The CDR3 length is 16 residues. Germline values: CDR1 SGHTA, CDR2 FQGTGA. Trimming took 5 bases from V and 7 from J, leaving 18 bases between them. The chain's CDR3 is CASSLSGARHNSPLHF. In DNA form, the CDR3 reads TGTGCCAGCAGCCTCTCTGGGGCCAGACACAATTCACCCCTCCACTTT.

V is TRBV5-1 and J is TRBJ1-4; the D is unclear. The CDR3 consists of 14 residues. The germline V gene has CDR1 SGHRS and CDR2 YFSETQ. V lost 0 bases and J 4 bases, leaving 7 bases between the germline ends. This CDR3 reads CASSLGGNNEKLFF. The CDR3 DNA reads TGCGCCAGCAGCTTGGGAGGTAATAATGAAAAACTGTTTTTT.

The CDR3 is CASSSGTSGSTDTQYF. The CDR3 DNA reads TGCGCCAGCAGCTCGGGGACTAGCGGAAGCACAGATACGCAGTATTTT. J is TRBJ2-3 and V is TRBV5-1; 11 bases are a match to TRBD2. The germline V gene encodes CDR1 SGHRS and CDR2 YFSETQ. Trimming removed 3 bases from V and 0 bases from J; junction bases left unmatched: 3. The CDR3 contains 16 residues. The variable domain in full, completed from reference TRBV5-1 and TRBJ2-3, reads KAGVTQTPRYLIKTRGQQVTLSCSPISGHRSVSWYQQTPGQGLQFLFEYFSETQRNKGNFPGRFSGRQFSNSRSEMNVSTLELGDSALYLCASSSGTSGSTDTQYFGPGTRLTVL.

The V call is TRBV6-4, the J call TRBJ2-7; possibly TRBD1 or TRBD2 for D (6 bases each). The CDR3 runs 17 residues. V was shortened by 0 bases and J by 0 bases, with 15 bases between the two germline ends. Germline lookup yields CDR1 MRHNA and CDR2 SNTAGT. CDR3 region: CASSDSKGGPSSYEQYF. CDR3 nucleotides: TGTGCCAGCAGTGACTCTAAGGGGGGCCCCAGCTCCTACGAGCAGTACTTC.

The V call is TRBV6-6, the J call TRBJ1-4, with TRBD1 identical over 8 bases. The CDR3 length is 15 residues. V was pared by 2 bases and J by 7 bases, with 6 bases of the junction left unmatched. Germline V CDR1 and CDR2: MNHNY, SVGAGI (reference sequence). CDR3 sequence: CASSYGGQALEKLFF. CDR3 coding DNA: TGTGCCAGCAGTTACGGGGGACAGGCCCTTGAAAAACTGTTTTTT.

The V gene is TRBV9, the J gene TRBJ2-3; the D is unclear. Between the trimmed V and J ends, which lost 0 bases and 3 bases, there was a span of 2 bases. Germline CDR1 is SGDLS and CDR2 is YYNGEE. CDR3 length: 12 residues. The CDR3: CASSVGTDTQYF. DNA of the CDR3: TGTGCCAGCAGCGTAGGGACAGATACGCAGTATTTT.

The CDR3 DNA sequence: TGCGCCAGCAGCACGGGCGGGGGGGCCCCAGATACGCAGTATTTT. This translates into CASSTGGGAPDTQYF. The chain carries TRBV5-1 and TRBJ2-3; 9 nucleotides agree with TRBD2. Germline loops: CDR1 SGHRS, CDR2 YFSETQ. The CDR3 is 15 amino acids. J gave up 4 bases and V 4 bases, and 7 bases lay outside the gene matches.

This clone was counted a few times. The CDR3 region is CASSQEALAGQSYEQYF. CDR3 DNA sequence: TGCGCCAGCAGCCAAGAGGCCCTAGCGGGGCAATCCTACGAGCAGTACTTC. The chain has TRBV4-1 and TRBJ2-7; 9 positions match TRBD2. There are 17 residues in the CDR3. Germline V gene data show CDR1 as MGHRA and CDR2 as YSYEKL. The V and J ends lost 0 bases and 1 base, in that order; junction bases with no gene match: 7.

The gene calls are TRBV19 and TRBJ2-5; D is perhaps TRBD1 (7 bases). The CDR3 is 15 residues long. CDR1 LNHDA and CDR2 SQIVND come from the germline V gene (reference sequence). V was pared by 2 bases and J by 5 bases, with 15 bases between. The CDR3: CASSIIRDSGETQYF. The DNA of the CDR3 is TGTGCCAGTAGTATAATCCGGGACAGCGGGGAGACCCAGTACTTC.

The rearrangement links TRBV6-5 to TRBJ1-5, with 11 positions matching TRBD1. Looked up from germline, CDR1 is MNHEY and CDR2 is SVGAGI. The CDR3 is made up of 14 amino acids. The V gene end was trimmed by 5 bases and the J gene end by 5 bases; junction bases not matched to a gene: 2. The CDR3 reads CASSRTGGHQPQHF. DNA for the CDR3: TGTGCCAGCAGTCGGACAGGGGGCCATCAGCCCCAGCATTTT.

The rearrangement links TRBV5-1 to TRBJ1-4; TRBD1 might be the D (6 bases). Trimming removed 4 bases from V and 2 bases from J, with 12 bases in between. Per germline, CDR1 SGHRS and CDR2 YFSETQ. CDR3 length equals 15 residues. The CDR3 region has the DNA TGCGCCAGCAGCCCACAGGGTGCCACTAATGAAAAACTGTTTTTT. Translating gives CASSPQGATNEKLFF.

The chain employs TRBV6-5 and TRBJ2-3, with D perhaps matching TRBD2 (5 bases). CDR3 size: 14 residues. V lost 5 bases and J lost 1, with 10 bases in between. The V gene's germline CDR1 is MNHEY and CDR2 SVGAGI. CDR3 DNA: TGTGCCAGCAGTATCAGCGGCGGCACAGATACGCAGTATTTT. Protein sequence: CASSISGGTDTQYF.

The chain combines TRBV5-1 with TRBJ2-1, with 9 bases lining up with TRBD1. CDR3 length: 15 residues. The germline V gene has CDR1 SGHRS and CDR2 YFSETQ. Germline trimming cut 1 base from V and 8 bases from J; bases unmatched to any gene: 7. This chain's CDR3 is CASSLRDRVWHEQFF. As DNA, the CDR3 is TGCGCCAGCAGCTTGAGGGACAGGGTTTGGCATGAGCAGTTCTTC.

The chain links TRBV12-1 to TRBJ2-7. TRBV12-1 is a pseudogene segment. The CDR3 spans 17 residues. This CDR3 is CASSLGIRYIRDYEQYF. CDR3 DNA sequence: TGTGCCAGCAGCTTAGGGATCCGCTACATTAGGGACTACGAGCAGTACTTC.

The CDR3 DNA reads TGTGCCAGCACCCGGCGGGGGGGACCCGGGGAGCTGTTTTTT. Amino acids: CASTRRGGPGELFF. The rearrangement uses TRBV6-5 and TRBJ2-2; 9 nucleotides align to TRBD2. Trimming removed 7 bases from V and 6 bases from J; junction bases left unmatched: 6. Germline V gene data show CDR1 as MNHEY and CDR2 as SVGAGI. The CDR3 spans 14 residues.

The V call is TRBV11-2, the J call TRBJ2-7; 7 nucleotides match TRBD1. CDR1 SGHAT and CDR2 FQNNGV come from the germline V gene. After removal of 0 bases from V and 2 bases from J, the junction contained 4 bases not matched to a gene. There are 15 residues in the CDR3. CDR3 sequence: CASSLDRGSTYEQYF. In DNA, the CDR3 is TGTGCCAGCAGCTTAGACAGGGGGTCTACCTACGAGCAGTACTTC.

The V gene is TRBV7-9, the J gene TRBJ1-1; the D gene is possibly TRBD1 (5 bases). Germline assignment: CDR1 SEHNR and CDR2 FQNEAQ (reference sequence). This CDR3 contains 14 residues. V dropped 5 bases and J dropped 4 bases, with 14 bases sitting between them. The CDR3 nucleotides read TGTGCCAGCAGCCAGGATGGGGGGGGCACTGAAGCTTTCTTT. This gives the protein CASSQDGGGTEAFF.

The J gene is TRBJ2-7, the V gene TRBV5-1; 11 nucleotides match TRBD2. Per the germline V gene, CDR1 is SGHRS and CDR2 is YFSETQ. CDR3 length equals 15 residues. Trimming removed 4 bases from V and 6 bases from J; junction bases left unmatched: 9. The CDR3 here is CASSLDPGTSGEQYF. As DNA, the CDR3 is TGCGCCAGCAGCCTGGACCCCGGGACTAGCGGCGAGCAGTACTTC.

The CDR3 sequence is CASSFAGGNQPQHF. DNA of the CDR3: TGTGCCAGCAGTTTTGCGGGGGGCAATCAGCCCCAGCATTTT. The chain uses TRBV2 and TRBJ1-5; D possibly corresponds to TRBD1 (5 bases). Per the germline V gene, CDR1 is SNHLY and CDR2 is FYNNEI. Trimming took 5 bases from V and 2 from J, leaving 10 bases between them. This CDR3 is built from 14 residues.

This clone was seen a handful of times. The chain has TRBV5-1 and TRBJ1-2, with TRBD1 identical over 7 bases. V lost 3 bases to trimming and J lost 3 bases; unmatched junction nucleotides: 11. Germline V gene lookup returns CDR1 SGHRS and CDR2 YFSETQ. The CDR3 extends over 16 amino acids. The CDR3 here is CASSSYLRGMYYGYTF. Written as DNA, the CDR3 is TGCGCCAGCAGCTCATATCTCAGGGGGATGTACTATGGCTACACCTTC.

The V gene is TRBV28, the J gene TRBJ1-5; unclear D gene. The germline V gene encodes CDR1 MDHEN and CDR2 SYDVKM. The CDR3 totals 14 residues. The germline V and J ends were trimmed by 5 bases and 0 bases, with 8 bases remaining between them. CDR3: CASSQVYSNQPQHF. The CDR3 DNA sequence: TGTGCCAGCAGTCAGGTATATAGCAATCAGCCCCAGCATTTT.

This chain connects TRBV6-1 to TRBJ2-3; the D is unclear. CDR1 and CDR2 from the germline V gene are MNHNS and SASEGT. The CDR3 runs 12 residues. V lost 4 bases to trimming and J lost 3 bases, with 5 bases between them. The CDR3 spells CASSVWTDTQYF. DNA for the CDR3: TGTGCCAGCAGTGTGTGGACAGATACGCAGTATTTT.

J is TRBJ1-2 and V is TRBV7-2; TRBD1 agrees at 7 bases. This CDR3 has 14 amino acids. V trimming: 0 bases; J trimming: 4 bases; junction bases outside the gene matches: 2. CDR1 is SGHTA and CDR2 is FQGNSA in the germline V gene. For the CDR3, the DNA is TGTGCCAGCAGCTTAGCTGGGGACAGCTATGGCTACACCTTC. Translation: CASSLAGDSYGYTF.

In its sample, this clone was seen once. The chain combines TRBV5-1 with TRBJ1-2, with 7 nucleotides matching TRBD1. The V gene end was trimmed by 5 bases and the J gene end by 4 bases; junction bases not matched to a gene: 8. Germline V lookup: CDR1 SGHRS, CDR2 YFSETQ. The CDR3 is 14 amino acids. The CDR3 nucleotides read TGCGCCAGCAGTAGGGACAGTGAGATCTATGGCTACACCTTC. Amino acids: CASSRDSEIYGYTF. Complete variable domain (other parts from reference TRBV5-1 and TRBJ1-2): KAGVTQTPRYLIKTRGQQVTLSCSPISGHRSVSWYQQTPGQGLQFLFEYFSETQRNKGNFPGRFSGRQFSNSRSEMNVSTLELGDSALYLCASSRDSEIYGYTFGSGTRLTVV.

Only one count was recorded for this clone. This CDR3 reads CASSLVGRQGTDTQYF. CDR3 DNA sequence: TGCGCCAGCAGCTTGGTAGGCCGGCAAGGCACAGATACGCAGTATTTT. V is TRBV5-1 and J is TRBJ2-3, with D uncertain. Germline values: CDR1 SGHRS, CDR2 YFSETQ. The V gene lost 0 bases and the J gene lost 1 base, with 12 bases spanning the gap. The CDR3 length is 16 residues.

This clone was counted between two and nine times. This chain links TRBV5-4 with TRBJ1-2; D not certain. The CDR3 consists of 13 residues. The V end lost 9 bases, the J end lost 4 bases, and 16 bases lay between the germline ends. The germline V gene has CDR1 SGHNT and CDR2 YYREEE (reference sequence). CDR3 residues: CATLPSGSYGYTF. Written as DNA, the CDR3 is TGTGCCACCTTGCCCTCCGGGTCCTATGGCTACACCTTC.